What follows are 7 T cell receptor beta chains derived from one specimen sequenced in a study of CD8+CD57+ T cells in acquired aplastic anemia. According to the study, genomic DNA was the template for TCR beta VDJ and CDR3 profiling. A single record per CDR3 protein comes from TCRdb applying MiXCR to the reads. The sample has about 220,000 distinct CDR3 sequences; 34% are singletons. What was sequenced was sorted CD4+, CD8+, or CD8+CD57+ T cells (not recorded which) from PBMCs. All receptors derive from a human donor in good health, serving as a control.

This clonotype came up many times. This sequence joins TRBV20-1 and TRBJ2-3, with 12 nucleotides matching TRBD2. Losses at the gene ends were 0 bases for V and 8 bases for J; bases not matched to a gene: 12. The CDR3 consists of 17 residues. Germline V gene lookup returns CDR1 DFQATT and CDR2 SNEGSKA (reference sequence). CDR3 residues: CSAREIASGGAAGTQYF. The CDR3 nucleotides read TGCAGTGCTAGAGAGATAGCTAGCGGGGGGGCCGCGGGTACGCAGTATTTT.

This clonotype has ten or more counts. The chain combines TRBV10-3 with TRBJ1-2, with 7 bases lining up with TRBD1. Germline V CDR1 and CDR2: ENHRY, SYGVKD. The CDR3 is made up of 14 amino acids. V gave up 5 bases and J gave up 0 bases; unmatched junction bases: 3. The CDR3 nucleotides are TGTGCCATCAGTAGGGACAGTACTAACTATGGCTACACCTTC. This sequence encodes CAISRDSTNYGYTF.

A remark on this clonotype: A read error is possible here, since a much larger clone lies one base away. The chain is built from TRBV11-2 and TRBJ1-1; 8 bases line up with TRBD1. Germline V CDR1 and CDR2: SGHAT, FQNNGV. Trimming at V came to 5 bases and at J to 3 bases, leaving 8 bases not matched to a gene. This CDR3 has 15 residues. The CDR3 spells CASSLTSGQDTEAFF. CDR3 nucleotides: TGTGCCAGCAGCCTAACATCGGGACAGGACACTGAAGCTTTCTTT.

This clonotype was picked up a small number of times. This rearrangement joins TRBV9 to TRBJ1-1; D is perhaps TRBD1 (5 bases). This CDR3 has 14 amino acids. In germline, CDR1 is SGDLS, CDR2 YYNGEE. Trimming removed 3 bases at V and 9 bases at J, with 18 bases between. CDR3: CASSDGGTLKKAFF. The CDR3 DNA reads TGTGCCAGCAGCGACGGGGGGACCTTAAAAAAAGCTTTCTTT. The whole variable domain, filled in from reference TRBV9 and TRBJ1-1, reads DSGVTQTPKHLITATGQRVTLRCSPRSGDLSVYWYQQSLDQGLQFLIQYYNGEERAKGNILERFSAQQFPDLHSELNLSSLELGDSALYFCASSDGGTLKKAFFGQGTRLTVV.

This clonotype was detected ten times or more. This sequence joins TRBV7-2 and TRBJ2-7; D is unresolved. Germline CDR1 reads SGHTA; CDR2 reads FQGNSA. Deletions cut 3 bases from V and 0 bases from J, with 9 bases between. CDR3 size: 14 residues. CDR3 loop: CASSFQLTSYEQYF. The CDR3 DNA reads TGTGCCAGCAGCTTCCAACTGACCTCCTACGAGCAGTACTTC.

J is TRBJ1-6 and V is TRBV30; D ambiguous. Germline V lookup: CDR1 GTSNPN, CDR2 SVGIG (reference sequence). Deletions cut 8 bases from V and 13 bases from J, with 21 bases between. This CDR3 comprises 13 residues. The CDR3 spells CALSETFRQPLHF. The CDR3 nucleotides are TGTGCCCTCAGCGAGACATTTCGCCAGCCCCTCCACTTT.

The rearrangement uses TRBV7-3 and TRBJ2-5, with a weak D call TRBD2 (5 bases). The germline CDR1 and CDR2 sequences are SGHTA and FQGTGA. This CDR3 spans 13 amino acids. The V gene lost 5 bases and the J gene lost 11 bases, with 18 bases spanning the gap. DNA of the CDR3: TGTGCCAGCAGCGCAGTCGGGTCTGGGGAGCAGTACTTC. This encodes CASSAVGSGEQYF.